The 3 T cell receptor beta chains below were found in one sample sequenced in a study of T cell changes during pregnancy in multiple sclerosis. The repertoire was sequenced with immunoSEQ multiplex PCR; TCRdb's copy has only in-frame clones and lacks some. The sample contains under 80,000 clones, 90% to 95% of which appear only once. The sample was peripheral blood, taken in the second trimester of pregnancy. Receptors originate from a female donor with multiple sclerosis, enrolled in a pregnancy study.

This chain uses TRBV7-9 with TRBJ1-5; D unresolved. The CDR3 is made up of 12 amino acids. CDR1 SEHNR and CDR2 FQNEAQ come from the germline V gene (reference sequence). Trimming removed 5 bases from V and 6 bases from J, with 8 bases in between. The CDR3 DNA reads TGTGCCAGCAGCCCCCCCGGTCAGCCCCAGCATTTT. As protein: CASSPPGQPQHF.

The chain carries TRBV7-6 and TRBJ2-7; maybe TRBD1 (6 bases). Trimming pared 5 bases from V and 1 base from J, leaving 18 bases between. CDR3 length equals 16 residues. CDR1 is SGHVS, CDR2 FNYEAQ, per germline. The CDR3 DNA is TGTGCCAGCAGCCCCACACAGGGCGCGCCATCCTACGAGCAGTACTTC. It is translated as CASSPTQGAPSYEQYF.

The chain employs TRBV5-4 and TRBJ1-2, with D tentatively TRBD1 (5 bases). Germline assignment: CDR1 SGHNT and CDR2 YYREEE (reference sequence). The CDR3 runs to 17 residues. V was shortened by 0 bases and J by 8 bases, with 23 bases between the two germline ends. The chain's CDR3 is CASSLDSQALGARGYTF. The DNA for the CDR3 is TGTGCCAGCAGCTTGGATAGTCAGGCTCTAGGGGCGCGGGGCTACACCTTC.